This entry concerns a single T cell receptor (beta chain). Its specificity is not known. A much larger clone differs by one base, so this may be a read error. Treg sorting used a CD4+CD25+CD127-/low gate. Findings of the study overall: The TCR gene usage of tumor memory CD4+ T cells clustered together with blood and lymph node memory CD4+ cells and with lymph node naive CD4+ cells. Whole repertoires were not studied in the larger cohort, only one V-J beta rearrangement. Greatest tumor Treg TCR overlap was with tumor naive CD4+ cells.

Semi-nested PCR with Nested Universal Primer A followed constant-region reverse priming of full-length variable regions. A single record per CDR3 protein comes from TCRdb applying MiXCR to the 5' RACE reads. The sample gives 50,000 to 60,000 distinct CDR3 sequences, about a fifth of which show up once; 2.5% to 4% is in the top ten. CDR3 length: 13 residues. V shed 3 bases and J shed 4 bases, with 10 bases lying between them. CDR1 and CDR2 (germline): DFQATT, SNEGSKA (reference sequence). The sample taken for sequencing was tumor-infiltrating Tregs sorted from the breast tumor. The gene calls are TRBV20-1 and TRBJ1-3, with D tentatively TRBD1 (6 bases). This sequence was found in a female donor with breast cancer. The CDR3 sequence: CSARTRGGNTIYF. CDR3 coding DNA: TGCAGTGCTAGGACCAGGGGCGGAAACACCATATATTTT.